The present T cell receptor (beta chain) was sequenced within a study of shared clonotypes between healthy human individuals. Study results and caveats: The genetic and exposure-history diversity represented was limited by few donors. As a rule, naive subsets had a larger estimated richness than memory subsets.

J was trimmed by 10 bases and V by 5 bases; bases with no gene match: 9. CDR1 and CDR2 (germline): MDHEN, SYDVKM. This CDR3 is built from 13 residues. With respect to this clone: As yet, its antigen is unknown.

Deep-level assay runs were performed. Authors' analysis steps: Filtering differed because ImmunoSEQ produced junction-only sequences that carried no quality scores. Generated by immunoSEQ multiplex PCR, the TCRdb table keeps only in-frame clones and is missing some. V and J calls and clone size are as listed in that table; D and trimming were resolved from the DNA. This sample has around 1.1 million clones, with 70% to 80% found just once. The TCR originated in a young man in good health. Some clones in this sample may be carry-over from other donors' samples. V gene TRBV28 combines with J gene TRBJ1-1, with 8 bases that match TRBD1. The sample was memory CD4+ T cells from PBMCs. Sample subset: CD45RA-negative fraction. CDR3 loop: CASSSTGTGRAFF. The CDR3 region has the DNA TGTGCCAGCAGTAGTACCGGGACAGGCCGAGCTTTCTTT.